The following is a T cell receptor (beta chain) sequence with its context. Its target is not known. This specimen belongs to a study of CD8+ T cells in alopecia areata. Treatment of the sample: oral pan-JAK inhibitor, 5-10 mg twice daily. Starting from PBMCs, sorting isolated CD4+ and CD8+ T cells. General study points: On tofacitinib, scalp clonality and expanded CD8+ clones among top 100 fell significantly. Only a single nonresponder existed, so baseline CD8+ expansion links stay unclear.

Between the trimmed V and J ends, which lost 2 bases and 2 bases, there was a span of 13 bases. This CDR3 region has 15 residues. The germline V gene encodes CDR1 SEHNR and CDR2 FQNEAQ (reference sequence). Reverse transcription of extracted RNA yielded cDNA, which provided the sequencing template. TCRdb's copy holds only in-frame clones and misses some; the assay was immunoSEQ multiplex PCR. The table records about 180,000 clones, roughly 50% of them present only once. V usage is TRBV7-9 and J usage is TRBJ2-7; D remains ambiguous. The TCR comes from a human donor with alopecia areata. The specimen comprised CD8+ T cells sorted from blood, sampled at week 24, from a patient treated with tofacitinib. The chain's CDR3 is CASSLLLDPTYEQYF. The CDR3 region has the DNA TGTGCCAGCAGCTTATTACTCGATCCCACCTACGAGCAGTACTTC.